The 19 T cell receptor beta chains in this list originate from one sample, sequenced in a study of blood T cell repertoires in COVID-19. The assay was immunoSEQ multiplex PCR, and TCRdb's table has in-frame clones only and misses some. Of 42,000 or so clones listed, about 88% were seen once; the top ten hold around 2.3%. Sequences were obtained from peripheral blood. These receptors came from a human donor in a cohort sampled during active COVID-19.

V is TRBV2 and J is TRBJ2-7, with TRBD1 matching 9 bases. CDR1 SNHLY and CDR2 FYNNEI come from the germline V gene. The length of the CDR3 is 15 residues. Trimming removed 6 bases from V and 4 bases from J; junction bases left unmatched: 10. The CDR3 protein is CASRYKTGGPYEQYF. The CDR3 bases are TGTGCCAGCAGGTACAAGACAGGGGGTCCTTACGAGCAGTACTTC.

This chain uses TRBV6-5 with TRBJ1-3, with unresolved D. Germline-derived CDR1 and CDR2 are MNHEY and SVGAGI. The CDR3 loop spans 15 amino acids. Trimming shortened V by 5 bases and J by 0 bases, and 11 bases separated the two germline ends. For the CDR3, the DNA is TGTGCCAGCAGTCCCCTCCGGGACTCTGGAAACACCATATATTTT. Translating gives CASSPLRDSGNTIYF.

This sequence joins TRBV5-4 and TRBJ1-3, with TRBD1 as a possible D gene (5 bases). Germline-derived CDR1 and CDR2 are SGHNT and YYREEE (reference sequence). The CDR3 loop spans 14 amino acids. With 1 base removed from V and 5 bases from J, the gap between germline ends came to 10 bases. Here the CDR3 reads CASSLQGIRNTIYF. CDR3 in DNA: TGTGCCAGCAGCTTGCAGGGTATAAGAAACACCATATATTTT.

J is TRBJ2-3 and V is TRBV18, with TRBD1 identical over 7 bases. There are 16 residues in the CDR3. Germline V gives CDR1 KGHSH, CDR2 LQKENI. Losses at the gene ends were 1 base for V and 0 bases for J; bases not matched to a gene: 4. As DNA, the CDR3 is TGTGCCAGCTCACCACGGGGCAGGGGGAGCACAGATACGCAGTATTTT. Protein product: CASSPRGRGSTDTQYF.

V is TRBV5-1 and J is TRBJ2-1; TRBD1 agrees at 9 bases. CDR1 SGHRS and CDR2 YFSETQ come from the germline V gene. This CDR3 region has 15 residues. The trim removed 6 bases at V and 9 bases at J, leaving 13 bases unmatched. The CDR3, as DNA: TGCGCCAGCACCGAGCCGGGACAGGGACAGGTTGAGCAGTTCTTC. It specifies CASTEPGQGQVEQFF.

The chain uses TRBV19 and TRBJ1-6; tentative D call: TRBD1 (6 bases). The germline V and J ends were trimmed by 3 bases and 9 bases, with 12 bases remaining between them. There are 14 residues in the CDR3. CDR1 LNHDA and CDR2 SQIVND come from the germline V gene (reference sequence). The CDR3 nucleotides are TGTGCCAGTAGTATTCAGGGGCCGGGTTCACCCCTCCACTTT. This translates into CASSIQGPGSPLHF.

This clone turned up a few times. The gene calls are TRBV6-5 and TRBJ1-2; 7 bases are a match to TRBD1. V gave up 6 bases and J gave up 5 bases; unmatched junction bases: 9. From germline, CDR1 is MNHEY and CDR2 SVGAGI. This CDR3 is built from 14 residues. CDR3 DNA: TGTGCCAGCAGCAATCCGACAGGGAAGTATGGCTACACCTTC. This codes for CASSNPTGKYGYTF.

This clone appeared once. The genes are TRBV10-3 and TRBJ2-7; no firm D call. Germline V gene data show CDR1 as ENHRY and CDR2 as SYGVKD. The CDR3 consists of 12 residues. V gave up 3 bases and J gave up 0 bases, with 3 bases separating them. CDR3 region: CAISDVSYEQYF. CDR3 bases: TGTGCCATCAGTGACGTCTCCTACGAGCAGTACTTC.

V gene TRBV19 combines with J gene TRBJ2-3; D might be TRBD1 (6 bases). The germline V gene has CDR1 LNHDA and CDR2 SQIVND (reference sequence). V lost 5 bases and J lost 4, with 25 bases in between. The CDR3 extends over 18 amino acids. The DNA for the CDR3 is TGTGCCAGTAGTGAGGGCAGGGGAAACCTTTTAACTCCAGATACGCAGTATTTT. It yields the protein CASSEGRGNLLTPDTQYF.

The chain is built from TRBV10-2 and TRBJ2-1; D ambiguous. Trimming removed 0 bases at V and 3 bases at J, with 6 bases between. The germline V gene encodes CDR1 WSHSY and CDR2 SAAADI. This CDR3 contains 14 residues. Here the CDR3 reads CASSESASYNEQFF. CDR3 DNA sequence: TGCGCCAGCAGTGAGTCCGCCAGCTACAATGAGCAGTTCTTC.

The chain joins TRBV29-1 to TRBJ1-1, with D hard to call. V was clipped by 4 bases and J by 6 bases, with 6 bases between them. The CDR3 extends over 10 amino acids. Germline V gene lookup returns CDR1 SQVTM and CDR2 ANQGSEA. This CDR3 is CSVVTPEAFF. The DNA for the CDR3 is TGCAGCGTTGTGACACCTGAAGCTTTCTTT.

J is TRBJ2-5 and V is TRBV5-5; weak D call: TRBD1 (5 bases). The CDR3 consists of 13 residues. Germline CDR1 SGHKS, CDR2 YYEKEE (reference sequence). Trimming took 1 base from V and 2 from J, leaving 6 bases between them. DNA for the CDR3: TGTGCCAGCAGCTTGCCAGGGCAAGAGACCCAGTACTTC. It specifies CASSLPGQETQYF.

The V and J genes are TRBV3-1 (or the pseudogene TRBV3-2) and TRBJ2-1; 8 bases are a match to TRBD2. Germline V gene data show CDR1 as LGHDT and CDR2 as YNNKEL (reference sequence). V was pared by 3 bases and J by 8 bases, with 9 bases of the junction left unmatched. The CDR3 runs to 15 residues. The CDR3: CASSQPGLGYDEQFF. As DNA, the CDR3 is TGTGCCAGCAGCCAGCCGGGACTAGGATACGATGAGCAGTTCTTC.

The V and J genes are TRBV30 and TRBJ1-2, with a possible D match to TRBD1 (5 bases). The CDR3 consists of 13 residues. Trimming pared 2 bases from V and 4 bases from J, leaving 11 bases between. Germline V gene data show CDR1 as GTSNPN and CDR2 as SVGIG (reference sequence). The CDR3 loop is CAWSLGGSYGYTF. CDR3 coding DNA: TGTGCCTGGAGTTTGGGGGGAAGCTATGGCTACACCTTC.

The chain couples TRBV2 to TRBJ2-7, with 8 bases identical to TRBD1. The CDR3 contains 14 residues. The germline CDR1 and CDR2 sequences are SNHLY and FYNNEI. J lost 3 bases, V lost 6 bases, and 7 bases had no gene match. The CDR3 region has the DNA TGTGCCAGCAGCGAGGACAGGGCAAGCTACGAGCAGTACTTC. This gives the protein CASSEDRASYEQYF.

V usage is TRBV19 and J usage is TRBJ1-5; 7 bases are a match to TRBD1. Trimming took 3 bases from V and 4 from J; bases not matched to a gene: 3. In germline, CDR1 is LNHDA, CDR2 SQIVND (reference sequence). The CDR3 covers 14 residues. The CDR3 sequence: CASSMAGGNQPQHF. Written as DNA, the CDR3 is TGTGCCAGTAGTATGGCAGGGGGGAATCAGCCCCAGCATTTT.

The CDR3 DNA is TGTGCCAGCAGGCCCTTCGCGGGGGGGCTAGAGGGCTACACCTTC. Amino acids: CASRPFAGGLEGYTF. This chain joins TRBV27 and TRBJ1-2; D is possibly TRBD1 (6 bases). V was cut by 6 bases and J by 8 bases, with 22 bases left in between. Per germline, CDR1 MNHEY and CDR2 SMNVEV (reference sequence). This CDR3 comprises 15 residues.

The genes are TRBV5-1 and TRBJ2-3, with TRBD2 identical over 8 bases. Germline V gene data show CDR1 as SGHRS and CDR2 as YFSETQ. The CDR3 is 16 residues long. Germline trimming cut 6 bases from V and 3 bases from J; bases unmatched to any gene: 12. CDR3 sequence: CASTSEAGVGTDTQYF. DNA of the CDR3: TGCGCCAGCACCAGCGAAGCGGGGGTCGGGACAGATACGCAGTATTTT. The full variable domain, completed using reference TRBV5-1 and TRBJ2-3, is KAGVTQTPRYLIKTRGQQVTLSCSPISGHRSVSWYQQTPGQGLQFLFEYFSETQRNKGNFPGRFSGRQFSNSRSEMNVSTLELGDSALYLCASTSEAGVGTDTQYFGPGTRLTVL.

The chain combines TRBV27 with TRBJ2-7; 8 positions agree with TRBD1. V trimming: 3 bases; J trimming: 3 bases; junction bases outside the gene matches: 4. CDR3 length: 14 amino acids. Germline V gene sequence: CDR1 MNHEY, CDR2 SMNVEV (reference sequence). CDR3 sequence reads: CASSLQGAFYEQYF. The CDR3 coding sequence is TGTGCCAGCAGTTTGCAGGGGGCCTTCTACGAGCAGTACTTC.